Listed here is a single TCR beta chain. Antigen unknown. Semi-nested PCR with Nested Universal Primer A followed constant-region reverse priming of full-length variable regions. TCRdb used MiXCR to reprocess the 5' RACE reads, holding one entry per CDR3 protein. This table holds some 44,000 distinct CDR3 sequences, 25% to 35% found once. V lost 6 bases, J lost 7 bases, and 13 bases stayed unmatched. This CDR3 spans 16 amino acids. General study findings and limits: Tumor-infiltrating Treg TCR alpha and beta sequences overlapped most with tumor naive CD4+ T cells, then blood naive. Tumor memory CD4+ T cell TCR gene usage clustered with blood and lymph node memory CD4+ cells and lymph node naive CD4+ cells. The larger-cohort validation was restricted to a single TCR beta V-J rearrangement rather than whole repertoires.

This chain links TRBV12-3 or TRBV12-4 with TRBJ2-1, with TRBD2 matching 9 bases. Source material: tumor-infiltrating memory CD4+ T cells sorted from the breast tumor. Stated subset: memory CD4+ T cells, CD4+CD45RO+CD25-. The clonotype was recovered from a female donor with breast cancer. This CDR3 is CASRPMAGGERNEQFF. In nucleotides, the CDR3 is TGTGCCAGCAGACCTATGGCGGGGGGGGAGCGAAATGAGCAGTTCTTC.